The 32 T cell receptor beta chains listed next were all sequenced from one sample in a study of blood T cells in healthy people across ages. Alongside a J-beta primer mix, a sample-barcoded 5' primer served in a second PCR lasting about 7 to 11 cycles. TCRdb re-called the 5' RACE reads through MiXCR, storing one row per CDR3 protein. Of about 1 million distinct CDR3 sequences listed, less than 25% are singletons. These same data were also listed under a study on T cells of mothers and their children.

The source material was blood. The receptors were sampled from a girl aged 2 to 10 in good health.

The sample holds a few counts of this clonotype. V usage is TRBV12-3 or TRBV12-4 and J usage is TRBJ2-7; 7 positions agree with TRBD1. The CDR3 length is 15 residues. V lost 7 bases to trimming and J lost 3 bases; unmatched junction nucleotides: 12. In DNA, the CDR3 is TGTGCCAGCACCAAGAACAGGGGCCTAAACTACGAGCAGTACTTC. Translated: CASTKNRGLNYEQYF.

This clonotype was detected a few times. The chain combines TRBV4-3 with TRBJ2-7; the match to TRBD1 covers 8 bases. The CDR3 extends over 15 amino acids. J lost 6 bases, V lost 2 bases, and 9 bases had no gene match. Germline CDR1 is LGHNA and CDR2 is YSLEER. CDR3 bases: TGCGCCAGCAGCCAAAGACAGGGGACGGTCGGCGAGCAGTACTTC. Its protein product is CASSQRQGTVGEQYF.

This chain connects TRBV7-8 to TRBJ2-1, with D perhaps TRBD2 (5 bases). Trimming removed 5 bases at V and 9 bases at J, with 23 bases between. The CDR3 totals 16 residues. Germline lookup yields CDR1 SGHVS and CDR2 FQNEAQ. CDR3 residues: CASSAGFRAPEGEQFF. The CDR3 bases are TGTGCCAGCAGCGCCGGTTTCCGGGCCCCCGAGGGTGAGCAGTTCTTC.

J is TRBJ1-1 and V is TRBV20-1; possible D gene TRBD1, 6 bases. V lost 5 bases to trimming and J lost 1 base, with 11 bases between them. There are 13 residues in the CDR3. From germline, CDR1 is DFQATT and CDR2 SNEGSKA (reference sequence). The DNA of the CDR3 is TGCAGTGCTGAGGGACACCCGAACACTGAAGCTTTCTTT. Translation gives CSAEGHPNTEAFF.

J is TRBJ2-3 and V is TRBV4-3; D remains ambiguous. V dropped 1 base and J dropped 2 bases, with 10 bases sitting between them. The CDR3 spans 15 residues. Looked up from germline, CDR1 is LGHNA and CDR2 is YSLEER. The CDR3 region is CASSQGIKITDTQYF. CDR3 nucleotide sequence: TGCGCCAGCAGCCAAGGGATAAAAATCACAGATACGCAGTATTTT.

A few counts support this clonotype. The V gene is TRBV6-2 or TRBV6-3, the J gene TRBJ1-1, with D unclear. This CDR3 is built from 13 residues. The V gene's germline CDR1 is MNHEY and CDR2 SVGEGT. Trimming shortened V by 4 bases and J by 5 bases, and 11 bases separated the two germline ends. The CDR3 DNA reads TGTGCCAGCAGTTCACCCTATTGGACTGAAGCTTTCTTT. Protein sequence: CASSSPYWTEAFF.

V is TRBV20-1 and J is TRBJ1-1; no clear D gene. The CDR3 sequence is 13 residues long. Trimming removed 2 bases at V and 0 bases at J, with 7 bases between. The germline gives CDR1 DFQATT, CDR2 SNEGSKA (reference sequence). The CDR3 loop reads CSARNSMNTEAFF. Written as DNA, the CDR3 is TGCAGTGCTAGAAACAGCATGAACACTGAAGCTTTCTTT.

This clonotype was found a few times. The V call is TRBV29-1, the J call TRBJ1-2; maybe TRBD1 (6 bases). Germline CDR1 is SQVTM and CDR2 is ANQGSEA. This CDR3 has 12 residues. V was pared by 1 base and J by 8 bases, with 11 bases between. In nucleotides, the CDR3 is TGCAGCGTTGAAGTGGGGGGCTCCGGCTACACCTTC. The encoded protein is CSVEVGGSGYTF.

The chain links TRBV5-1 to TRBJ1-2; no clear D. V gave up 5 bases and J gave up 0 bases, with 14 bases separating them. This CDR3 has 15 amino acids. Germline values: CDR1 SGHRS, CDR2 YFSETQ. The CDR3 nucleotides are TGCGCCAGCAGAGATGACGGGCTTTCTAACTATGGCTACACCTTC. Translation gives CASRDDGLSNYGYTF.

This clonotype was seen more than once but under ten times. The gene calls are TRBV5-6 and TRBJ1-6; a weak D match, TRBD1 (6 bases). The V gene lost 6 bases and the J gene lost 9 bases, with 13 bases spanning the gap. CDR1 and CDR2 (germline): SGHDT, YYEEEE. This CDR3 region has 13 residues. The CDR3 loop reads CASTGQKGSPLHF. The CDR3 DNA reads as TGTGCCAGCACTGGACAGAAAGGTTCACCCCTCCACTTT.

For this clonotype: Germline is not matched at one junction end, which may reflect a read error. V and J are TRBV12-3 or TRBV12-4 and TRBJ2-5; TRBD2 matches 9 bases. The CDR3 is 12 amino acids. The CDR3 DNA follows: TGTGCCAGCAGTCTAGCGGGACTAGACGAGTTCTTC. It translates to CASSLAGLDEFF.

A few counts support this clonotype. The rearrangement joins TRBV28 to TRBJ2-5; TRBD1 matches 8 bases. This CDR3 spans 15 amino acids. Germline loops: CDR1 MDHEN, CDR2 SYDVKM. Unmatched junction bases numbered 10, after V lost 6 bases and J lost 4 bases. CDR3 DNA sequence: TGTGCCAGCAGCCCCCAAGGCAGGGGGCTAGAGACCCAGTACTTC. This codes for CASSPQGRGLETQYF.

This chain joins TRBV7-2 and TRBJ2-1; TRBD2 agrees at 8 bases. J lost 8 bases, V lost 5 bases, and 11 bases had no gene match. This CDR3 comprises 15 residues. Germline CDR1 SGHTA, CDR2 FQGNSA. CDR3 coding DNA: TGTGCCAGCAGCAGACGGGGGGGCCATTCCGATGAGCAGTTCTTC. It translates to CASSRRGGHSDEQFF.

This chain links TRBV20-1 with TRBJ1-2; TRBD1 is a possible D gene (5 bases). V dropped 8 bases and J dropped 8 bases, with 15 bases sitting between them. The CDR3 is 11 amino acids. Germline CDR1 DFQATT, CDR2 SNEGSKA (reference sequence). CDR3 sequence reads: CSHSAGGGYTF. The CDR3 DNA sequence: TGCAGTCATTCAGCTGGGGGGGGCTACACCTTC.

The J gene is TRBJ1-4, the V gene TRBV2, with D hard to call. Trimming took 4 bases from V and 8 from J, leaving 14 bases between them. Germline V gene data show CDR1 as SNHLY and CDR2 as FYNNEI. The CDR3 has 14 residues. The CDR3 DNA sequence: TGTGCCAGCAGTGGTGAGACTTTAGGGGAAAAACTGTTTTTT. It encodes CASSGETLGEKLFF. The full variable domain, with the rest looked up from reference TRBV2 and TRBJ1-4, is EPEVTQTPSHQVTQMGQEVILRCVPISNHLYFYWYRQILGQKVEFLVSFYNNEISEKSEIFDDQFSVERPDGSNFTLKIRSTKLEDSAMYFCASSGETLGEKLFFGSGTQLSVL.

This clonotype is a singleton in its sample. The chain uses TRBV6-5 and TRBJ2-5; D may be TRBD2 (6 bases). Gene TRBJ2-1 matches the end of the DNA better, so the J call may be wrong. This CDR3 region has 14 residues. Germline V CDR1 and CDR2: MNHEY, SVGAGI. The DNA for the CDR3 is TGTGCCAGCAGTAGGACTACTAGTAAAGTTGAGCAGTTCTTC. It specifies CASSRTTSKVEQFF.

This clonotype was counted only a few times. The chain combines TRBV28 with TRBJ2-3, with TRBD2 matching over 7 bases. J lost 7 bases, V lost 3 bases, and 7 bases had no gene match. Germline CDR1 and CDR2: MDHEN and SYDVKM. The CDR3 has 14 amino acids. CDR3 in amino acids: CASSLVAGANTQYF. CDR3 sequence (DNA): TGTGCCAGCAGTTTGGTAGCGGGCGCCAATACGCAGTATTTT.

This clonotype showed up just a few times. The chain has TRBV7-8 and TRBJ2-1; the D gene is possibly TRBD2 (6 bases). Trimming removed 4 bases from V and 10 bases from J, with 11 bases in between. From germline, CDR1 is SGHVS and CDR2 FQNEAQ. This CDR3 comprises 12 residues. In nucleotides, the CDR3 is TGTGCCAGCAGCTCCGCGGGGCTAGAGCAGTTCTTC. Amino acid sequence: CASSSAGLEQFF.

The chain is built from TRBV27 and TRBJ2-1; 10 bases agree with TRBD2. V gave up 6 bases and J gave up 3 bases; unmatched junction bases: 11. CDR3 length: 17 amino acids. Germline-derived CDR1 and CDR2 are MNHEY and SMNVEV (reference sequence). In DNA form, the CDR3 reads TGTGCCAGCAGGTGGACTAGCGGCATATTGTTCTACAATGAGCAGTTCTTC. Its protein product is CASRWTSGILFYNEQFF.

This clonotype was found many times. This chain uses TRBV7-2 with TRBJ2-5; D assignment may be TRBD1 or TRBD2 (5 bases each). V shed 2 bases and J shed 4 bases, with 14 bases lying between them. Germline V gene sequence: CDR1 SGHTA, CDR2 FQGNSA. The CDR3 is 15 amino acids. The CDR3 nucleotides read TGTGCCAGCAGCTTATCCTCAACGGGACCAGAGACCCAGTACTTC. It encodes CASSLSSTGPETQYF.

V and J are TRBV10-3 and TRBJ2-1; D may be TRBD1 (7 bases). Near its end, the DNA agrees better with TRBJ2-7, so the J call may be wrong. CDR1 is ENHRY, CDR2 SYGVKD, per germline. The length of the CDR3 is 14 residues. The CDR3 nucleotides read TGTGCCATCAGCGAAAACAGGGGACTTTACGAGCAGTACTTC. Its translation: CAISENRGLYEQYF.

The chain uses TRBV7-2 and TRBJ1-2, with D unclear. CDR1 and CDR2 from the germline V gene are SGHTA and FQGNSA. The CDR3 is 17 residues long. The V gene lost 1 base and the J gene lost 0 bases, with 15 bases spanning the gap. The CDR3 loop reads CASSLESPSEANYGYTF. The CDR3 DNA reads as TGTGCCAGCAGCTTAGAGAGCCCATCGGAAGCTAACTATGGCTACACCTTC.

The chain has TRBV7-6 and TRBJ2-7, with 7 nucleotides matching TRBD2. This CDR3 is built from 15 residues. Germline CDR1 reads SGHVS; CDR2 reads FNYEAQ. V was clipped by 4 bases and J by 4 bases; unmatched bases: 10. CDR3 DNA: TGTGCCAGCAGCTCGGGGGGAGAAAGTAGGTACGAGCAGTACTTC. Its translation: CASSSGGESRYEQYF.

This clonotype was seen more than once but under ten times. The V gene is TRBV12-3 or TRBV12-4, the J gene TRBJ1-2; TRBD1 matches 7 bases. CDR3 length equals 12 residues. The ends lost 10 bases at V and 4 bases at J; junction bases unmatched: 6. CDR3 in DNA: TGTGCCACCGTGACAGGGATCTATGGCTACACCTTC. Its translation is CATVTGIYGYTF.

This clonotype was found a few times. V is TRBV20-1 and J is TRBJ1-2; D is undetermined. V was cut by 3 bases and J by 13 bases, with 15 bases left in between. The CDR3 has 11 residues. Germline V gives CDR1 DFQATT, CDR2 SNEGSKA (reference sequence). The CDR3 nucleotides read TGCAGTGCTAGGCACTTCAATAGGGTCACCTTC. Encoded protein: CSARHFNRVTF.

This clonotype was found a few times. CDR3 DNA: TGTGCCAGCAGCTCCGGAGAGTACTATAACACCGGGGAGCTGTTTTTT. Residues: CASSSGEYYNTGELFF. The rearrangement joins TRBV7-9 to TRBJ2-2, with D unclear. Germline CDR1 reads SEHNR; CDR2 reads FQNEAQ (reference sequence). This CDR3 is built from 16 residues. V was cut by 4 bases and J by 2 bases, with 14 bases left in between.

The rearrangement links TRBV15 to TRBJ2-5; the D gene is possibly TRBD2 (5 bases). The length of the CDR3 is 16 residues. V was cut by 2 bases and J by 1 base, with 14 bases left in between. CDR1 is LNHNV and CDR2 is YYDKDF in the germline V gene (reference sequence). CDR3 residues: CATSRPGELVQETQYF. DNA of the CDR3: TGTGCCACCAGCAGACCCGGGGAACTAGTCCAAGAGACCCAGTACTTC.

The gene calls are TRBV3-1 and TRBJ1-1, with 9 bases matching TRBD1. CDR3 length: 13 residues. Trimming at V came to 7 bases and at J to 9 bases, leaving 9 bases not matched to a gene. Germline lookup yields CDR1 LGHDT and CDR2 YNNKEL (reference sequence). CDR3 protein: CASTPTGGAQAFF. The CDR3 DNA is TGTGCCAGCACCCCAACAGGGGGCGCTCAAGCTTTCTTT.

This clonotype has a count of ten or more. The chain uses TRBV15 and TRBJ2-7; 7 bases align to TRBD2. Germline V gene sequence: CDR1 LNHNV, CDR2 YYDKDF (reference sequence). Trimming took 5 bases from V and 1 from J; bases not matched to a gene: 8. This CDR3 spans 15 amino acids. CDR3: CATSPREGSSYEQYF. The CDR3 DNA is TGTGCCACCAGCCCGAGGGAGGGGAGTTCCTACGAGCAGTACTTC.

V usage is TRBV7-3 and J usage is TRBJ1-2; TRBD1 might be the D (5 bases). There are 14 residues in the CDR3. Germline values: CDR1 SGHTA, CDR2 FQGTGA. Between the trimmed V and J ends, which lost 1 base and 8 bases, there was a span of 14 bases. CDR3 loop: CASSLMATGGGYTF. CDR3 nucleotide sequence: TGTGCCAGCAGCTTAATGGCGACTGGGGGGGGCTACACCTTC.

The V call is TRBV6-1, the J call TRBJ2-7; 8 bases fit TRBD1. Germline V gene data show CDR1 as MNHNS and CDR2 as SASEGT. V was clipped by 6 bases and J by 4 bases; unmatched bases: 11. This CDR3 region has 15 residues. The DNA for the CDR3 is TGTGCCAGCAGAGTCGGGACAGGACTTCCTTACGAGCAGTACTTC. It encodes CASRVGTGLPYEQYF.

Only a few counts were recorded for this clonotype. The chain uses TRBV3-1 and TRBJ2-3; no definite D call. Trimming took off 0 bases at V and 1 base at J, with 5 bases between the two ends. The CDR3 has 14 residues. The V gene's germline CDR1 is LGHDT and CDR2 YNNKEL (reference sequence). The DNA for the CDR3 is TGTGCCAGCAGCCAAGATCCTGGCACAGATACGCAGTATTTT. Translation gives CASSQDPGTDTQYF.